The rows below give T cell receptor beta chains drawn from one sample of a study of blood T cell repertoires in COVID-19. The table came from immunoSEQ multiplex PCR; TCRdb's copy has only in-frame clones and leaves some out. The table lists about 500,000 clones, about 89% of them singletons, with less than 9.5% in the top ten. Sequencing used peripheral blood. Receptors originate from a woman between 50 and 59 years old with COVID-19, enrolled during active disease. Both conserved end residues are part of each CDR3. The D gene is left open where the match is weak. Clone size is not always given. Where it is, it says once, few, many or a class for expanded clones.

>.|.|TRBV27|TRBJ2-7
CASSSLIGRYEQYF
TGTGCCAGCAGTTCTTTGATCGGCAGGTACGAGCAGTACTTC
>.|.|TRBV3-1/TRBV3-2|TRBJ1-4
CASSPILPGRGLGEKLFF
TGTGCCAGCAGCCCCATCCTTCCGGGGAGGGGATTAGGTGAAAAACTGTTTTTT
>.|.|TRBV15|TRBJ1-1
CATSAMDSSADTEAFF
TGTGCCACCAGCGCAATGGACAGTTCCGCCGACACTGAAGCTTTCTTT
>.|TRBD1|TRBV7-9|TRBJ2-2
CASTPGQPGELFF
TGTGCCAGCACCCCGGGACAGCCCGGGGAGCTGTTTTTT
>.|.|TRBV18|TRBJ1-3
CASSPSGEIGNTIYF
TGTGCCAGCTCACCCTCAGGGGAAATTGGAAACACCATATATTTT
>.|.|TRBV6-2/TRBV6-3|TRBJ1-1
CASSPDISPRYTEAFF
TGTGCCAGCAGCCCTGACATCTCCCCCAGATACACTGAAGCTTTCTTT
>.|.|TRBV7-2|TRBJ1-2
CASSLDLRTSHLANYGYTF
TGTGCCAGCAGCTTAGATCTACGGACTTCCCATCTAGCTAACTATGGCTACACCTTC
>.|.|TRBV11-2|TRBJ1-1
CASSLPTEAFF
TGTGCCAGCAGCCTCCCCACTGAAGCTTTCTTT
>.|.|TRBV18|TRBJ1-6
CASSPRGLGSPLHF
TGTGCCAGCTCACCAAGGGGCCTGGGGTCACCCCTCCACTTT
>.|TRBD1|TRBV29-1|TRBJ1-4
CSGTRGNKLFF
TGCAGCGGCACCAGGGGGAATAAACTGTTTTTT
>.|.|TRBV10-3|TRBJ1-5
CAISDGGAYNQPQHF
TGTGCCATCAGTGACGGGGGGGCTTACAATCAGCCCCAGCATTTT
>.|TRBD2|TRBV20-1|TRBJ2-3
CSAKTGGVQYF
TGCAGCGCAAAAACCGGGGGGGTGCAGTATTTT
>once|TRBD2|TRBV11-2|TRBJ2-1
CASSVRVRGGSNNEQFF
TGTGCCAGCAGCGTTCGGGTTCGCGGGGGGTCCAACAATGAGCAGTTCTTC
>.|TRBD2|TRBV30|TRBJ2-1
CACGLPGGLAANEQFF
TGTGCCTGCGGCCTCCCGGGGGGACTAGCTGCCAATGAGCAGTTCTTC
>.|TRBD2|TRBV2|TRBJ2-1
CASRGERLAGVRKFF
TGTGCCAGCAGGGGGGAGAGACTAGCGGGCGTTCGAAAGTTCTTC
>.|.|TRBV12-3/TRBV12-4|TRBJ1-1
CASIVGVGGEAFF
TGTGCCAGCATCGTAGGCGTCGGGGGTGAAGCTTTCTTT
>.|.|TRBV6-5|TRBJ1-2
CASRKTEDNYGYTF
TGTGCCAGCAGGAAGACAGAAGATAACTATGGCTACACCTTC
>.|.|TRBV29-1|TRBJ2-2
CSVEDRGNTGELFF
TGCAGCGTTGAAGACAGGGGAAACACCGGGGAGCTGTTTTTT
>.|.|TRBV20-1|TRBJ2-5
CSARTEETQYF
TGCAGTGCTAGGACAGAAGAGACCCAGTACTTC
>.|TRBD1|TRBV9|TRBJ1-2
CASSAGTGGNYGYTF
TGTGCCAGCAGCGCCGGGACAGGGGGCAACTATGGCTACACCTTC
>.|TRBD1|TRBV5-5|TRBJ2-1
CASSPWTGREQFF
TGTGCCAGCAGCCCCTGGACAGGGCGTGAGCAGTTCTTC
>.|TRBD1|TRBV5-1|TRBJ1-3
CASSTGTGRNTIYF
TGCGCCAGCAGCACCGGGACAGGGAGAAACACCATATATTTT
>few|.|TRBV19|TRBJ1-1
CASSPGSNTEAFF
TGTGCCAGTAGCCCCGGGAGCAACACTGAAGCTTTCTTT
>.|.|TRBV11-2|TRBJ1-3
CASSLDGGTGNTIYF
TGTGCCAGCAGCTTAGACGGGGGTACTGGAAACACCATATATTTT
>.|.|TRBV10-3|TRBJ1-1
CAIGGLNTEAFF
TGTGCCATCGGTGGTCTTAACACTGAAGCTTTCTTT
>.|TRBD2|TRBV19|TRBJ2-1
CASISGGAHNEQFF
TGTGCCAGTATCAGCGGGGGGGCGCACAATGAGCAGTTCTTC
>once|.|TRBV5-5|TRBJ2-7
CASSLGPPYEQYF
TGTGCCAGCAGCCTTGGGCCCCCCTACGAGCAGTACTTC
>.|.|TRBV9|TRBJ1-2
CASSGSGNYGYTF
TGTGCCAGCAGCGGGTCAGGTAACTATGGCTACACCTTC
>.|TRBD1|TRBV18|TRBJ1-3
CASSPHIQGEISGNTIYF
TGTGCCAGCTCACCGCACATACAGGGGGAAATCTCTGGAAACACCATATATTTT
>.|.|TRBV6-5|TRBJ2-3
CASSQRFADTQYF
TGTGCCAGCAGTCAGAGGTTCGCAGATACGCAGTATTTT
>.|TRBD1|TRBV7-9|TRBJ1-6
CASSSEGQGSRPLHF
TGTGCCAGCAGCTCAGAGGGACAGGGGAGTAGACCCCTCCACTTT
>.|TRBD1|TRBV9|TRBJ2-2
CASSPGTGRNTGELFF
TGTGCCAGCAGCCCGGGGACAGGGCGGAACACCGGGGAGCTGTTTTTT
>.|.|TRBV10-3|TRBJ1-2
CAISESGGDSGGYTF
TGTGCCATCAGTGAGTCCGGTGGGGACTCGGGTGGCTACACCTTC
>.|.|TRBV6-5|TRBJ1-1
CASRGTGQNEAFF
TGTGCCAGCAGGGGTACCGGACAGAATGAAGCTTTCTTT
>.|TRBD1|TRBV28|TRBJ2-4
CASSPQGQLGGAKNIQYF
TGTGCCAGCAGTCCCCAGGGACAGCTTGGTGGAGCCAAAAACATTCAGTACTTC
>.|.|TRBV2|TRBJ1-1
CASSDPQIPAFF
TGTGCCAGCAGTGACCCACAAATCCCAGCTTTCTTT
>.|TRBD1|TRBV24-1|TRBJ1-1
CATSDLDRGLEAFF
TGTGCCACCAGTGATCTGGACAGGGGGCTAGAAGCTTTCTTT
>.|TRBD2|TRBV6-2/TRBV6-3|TRBJ2-3
CASSPAGATPSGQYF
TGTGCCAGCAGTCCAGCGGGGGCGACCCCGTCCGGGCAGTATTTT
>.|TRBD2|TRBV7-2|TRBJ2-2
CAKTGTSGRTGELFF
TGTGCCAAAACCGGGACTAGCGGGCGGACCGGGGAGCTGTTTTTT
>.|.|TRBV6-1|TRBJ2-1
CASSEAGQLVSEQFF
TGTGCCAGCAGTGAAGCTGGGCAACTAGTCTCGGAGCAGTTCTTC
>.|.|TRBV27|TRBJ1-4
CASRRETNEKLFF
TGTGCCAGCCGGAGAGAAACTAATGAAAAACTGTTTTTT
>once|.|TRBV2|TRBJ2-5
CASSLLVSGTQYF
TGTGCCAGCAGCCTACTAGTTTCGGGGACCCAGTACTTC
>.|.|TRBV9|TRBJ1-1
CASSVSTDPNTEAFF
TGTGCCAGCAGCGTATCGACTGACCCTAACACTGAAGCTTTCTTT
>.|TRBD2|TRBV5-4|TRBJ2-1
CASSLGGLAVGTIYNEQFF
TGTGCCAGCAGCTTGGGGGGACTAGCAGTGGGTACAATCTACAATGAGCAGTTCTTC
>few|.|TRBV4-2|TRBJ1-6
CASSQDPFTNNSPLHF
TGTGCCAGCAGCCAAGATCCCTTTACTAATAATTCACCCCTCCACTTT
>.|.|TRBV6-4|TRBJ1-2
CASSDGAYGYTF
TGTGCCAGCAGTGATGGGGCCTATGGCTACACCTTC
>once|.|TRBV6-6|TRBJ1-2
CASSYYGDGYTF
TGTGCCAGCAGTTACTACGGGGATGGCTACACCTTC
>.|.|TRBV5-6|TRBJ1-1
CASSLDRNTEAFF
TGTGCCAGCAGCTTGGATCGGAACACTGAAGCTTTCTTT
>.|TRBD1|TRBV7-7|TRBJ1-1
CASSPLGGQTEAFF
TGTGCCAGCAGCCCCCTGGGGGGACAGACTGAAGCTTTCTTT
>.|TRBD1|TRBV5-4|TRBJ2-4
CASSLGQGTTKNIQYF
TGTGCCAGCAGCTTAGGACAGGGTACGACCAAAAACATTCAGTACTTC
>.|.|TRBV6-5|TRBJ2-7
CASNQRSVASYEQYF
TGTGCCAGCAACCAGAGGAGCGTTGCTTCCTACGAGCAGTACTTC
>.|TRBD2|TRBV6-5|TRBJ2-5
CASRLLAGAQETQYF
TGTGCCAGCAGATTACTAGCGGGGGCTCAAGAGACCCAGTACTTC
>.|.|TRBV11-2|TRBJ2-7
CASSSFYEQYF
TGTGCCAGCAGCTCGTTCTACGAGCAGTACTTC
>.|.|TRBV12-5|TRBJ1-5
CASGLGRNQPQHF
TGTGCTAGTGGTTTGGGCAGAAATCAGCCCCAGCATTTT
>.|TRBD2|TRBV6-5|TRBJ2-3
CASSWRGGGTDTQYF
TGTGCCAGCAGTTGGCGGGGGGGAGGCACAGATACGCAGTATTTT
>.|TRBD1|TRBV18|TRBJ1-3
CASSPSDRAGNTIYF
TGTGCCAGCTCACCTTCCGACAGGGCTGGAAACACCATATATTTT
>once|TRBD1|TRBV5-1|TRBJ2-7
CASSSRQGTGEQYF
TGCGCCAGCAGCTCCAGACAGGGTACGGGCGAGCAGTACTTC
>.|.|TRBV5-8|TRBJ1-5
CASSFGKDRFSQPQHF
TGTGCCAGCAGCTTTGGTAAAGACAGGTTTAGTCAGCCCCAGCATTTT